This T cell receptor (beta chain) was captured in a study of regulatory T cells in long-lasting Graves disease. Findings and limits, study-wide: Persistent disease was characterized by preferential usage of TRBV28, TRBJ1-2 and TRBJ2-5. Relative to newly diagnosed Graves' patients, persistent ones had lower TCR diversity.

The CDR3 runs to 14 residues. Trimming took 4 bases from V and 0 from J, leaving 7 bases between them. CDR1 SGHRS and CDR2 YFSETQ come from the germline V gene. Specified time point: newly diagnosed GD, antithyroid drugs for less than 3 months. PBMCs provided the RNA from which the TCR library was made. To make TCR beta libraries, researchers used iRepertoire HTBI primers and Arm-PCR of CDR3 regions. TCRdb used MiXCR to reprocess the multiplex PCR reads, holding one entry per CDR3 protein. The data contain over 450,000 distinct CDR3 sequences, approximately 12% of them singletons. A remark on this clonotype: Its antigen is unknown.

These data are also associated with another study on T cells in Graves' hyperthyroidism and ophthalmopathy.

This clonotype was sampled from a woman aged 25 to 39 with Graves disease. This specimen consisted of peripheral blood mononuclear cells (PBMCs), obtained at new diagnosis, from a patient treated with antithyroid drugs. This chain connects TRBV5-1 to TRBJ2-2; D remains unclear. CDR3 sequence: CASSTDPNTGELFF. DNA for the CDR3: TGCGCCAGCAGCACGGACCCGAACACCGGGGAGCTGTTTTTT.